A selection of T cell receptor beta chains follows, all from one sample in a study of tumor-infiltrating lymphocytes in oesophageal squamous cell carcinoma. MiXCR, applied by TCRdb to the PCR reads, yields one record per CDR3 protein. The sample has 15,000 to 20,000 distinct CDR3 sequences; about 50% are singletons. Sequenced material: normal esophageal tissue next to the tumor. Source of these receptors: a female donor with esophageal squamous cell carcinoma. The CDR3 runs from the conserved cysteine through the conserved F or W. Each record gives: J gene, D gene, V gene, clone size, CDR3 DNA, CDR3 protein. The D gene is left open where the match is weak. Some rows have no size entry. The others give once, few or many, or a class for an expanded clone.

j_call: TRBJ2-5
d_call: NA
v_call: TRBV7-2
clone_size: NA
cdr3_nt: TGTGCCAGCAGCTTATGGGAGGTCAGCCAGGAGACCCAGTACTTC
cdr3_aa: CASSLWEVSQETQYF

j_call: TRBJ1-2
d_call: NA
v_call: TRBV7-8
clone_size: NA
cdr3_nt: TGTGCCAGCAGCTTAGAAGTGGGGTTCTCCCTTTATGGCTACACCTTC
cdr3_aa: CASSLEVGFSLYGYTF

j_call: TRBJ1-4
d_call: NA
v_call: TRBV12-3/TRBV12-4
clone_size: once
cdr3_nt: TGTGCCAGCAGTTTCGATGGGGAAAAACTGTTTTTT
cdr3_aa: CASSFDGEKLFF

j_call: TRBJ2-1
d_call: TRBD2
v_call: TRBV10-2
clone_size: NA
cdr3_nt: TGCGCCAGCAGTGACCGGACTAGCGGCTACAATGAGCAGTTCTTC
cdr3_aa: CASSDRTSGYNEQFF

j_call: TRBJ2-1
d_call: NA
v_call: TRBV7-8
clone_size: NA
cdr3_nt: TGTGCCAGCAGTCCCAGGGGACCTACCGACCGGTTCTTC
cdr3_aa: CASSPRGPTDRFF

j_call: TRBJ2-1
d_call: TRBD2
v_call: TRBV6-1
clone_size: medium-sized
cdr3_nt: TGTGCCAGCAGTGAAACGGGGGGATCCTACAATGAGCAGTTCTTC
cdr3_aa: CASSETGGSYNEQFF

j_call: TRBJ2-3
d_call: NA
v_call: TRBV7-3
clone_size: few
cdr3_nt: TGTGCCAGCAGCTTTGGCCCAGGTGATACGCGGTATTTT
cdr3_aa: CASSFGPGDTRYF

j_call: TRBJ2-3
d_call: TRBD1
v_call: TRBV5-1
clone_size: few
cdr3_nt: TGCGCCAGCAGCTTGGCGCCGACAGGGGGCCGCACAGATACGCAGTATTTT
cdr3_aa: CASSLAPTGGRTDTQYF

j_call: TRBJ2-3
d_call: NA
v_call: TRBV27
clone_size: NA
cdr3_nt: TGTGCCAGCAGTACCACAGATACGCAGTATTTT
cdr3_aa: CASSTTDTQYF

j_call: TRBJ2-6
d_call: NA
v_call: TRBV7-6
clone_size: few
cdr3_nt: TGTGCCAGCAGCCAGGGGATCGGGACTGGGGCCAACGTCCTGACTTTC
cdr3_aa: CASSQGIGTGANVLTF

j_call: TRBJ2-1
d_call: TRBD2
v_call: TRBV7-4
clone_size: NA
cdr3_nt: TGTGCCAGCAGCCTCTCGACTAGCGGGAGTTTTCGTAGCTCCTACAATGAGCAGTTCTTC
cdr3_aa: CASSLSTSGSFRSSYNEQFF

j_call: TRBJ2-1
d_call: NA
v_call: TRBV20-1
clone_size: once
cdr3_nt: TGCAGTGCTAGGAAGGGCAATGAGCAGTTCTTC
cdr3_aa: CSARKGNEQFF

j_call: TRBJ2-7
d_call: TRBD2
v_call: TRBV7-9
clone_size: NA
cdr3_nt: TGTGCCAGCAGCCCCGCACCTGCGGGGGGGCCAAGGGAGCAGTACTTC
cdr3_aa: CASSPAPAGGPREQYF

j_call: TRBJ1-1
d_call: NA
v_call: TRBV5-6
clone_size: NA
cdr3_nt: TGTGCCAGCAGCCCCGGCCGTTTTGGAAGGCGGACTGAAGCTTTCTTT
cdr3_aa: CASSPGRFGRRTEAFF

j_call: TRBJ2-2
d_call: TRBD1
v_call: TRBV11-2
clone_size: many
cdr3_nt: TGTGCCAGCAGCCCCCTGGACAGGGGGGGCACCGGGGAGCTGTTTTTT
cdr3_aa: CASSPLDRGGTGELFF

j_call: TRBJ1-4
d_call: NA
v_call: TRBV20-1
clone_size: NA
cdr3_nt: TGCAGTGCCATAGGAAGTGCAACTAATGAAAAACTGTTTTTT
cdr3_aa: CSAIGSATNEKLFF

j_call: TRBJ2-5
d_call: TRBD2
v_call: TRBV24-1
clone_size: NA
cdr3_nt: TGTGCCACCAGTGATTTGGATCCGGGAGGAGCGGAAGAGACCCAGTACTTC
cdr3_aa: CATSDLDPGGAEETQYF

j_call: TRBJ1-1
d_call: NA
v_call: TRBV6-1
clone_size: many
cdr3_nt: TGTGCCAGCAGTTATCAAAGGGGGAACACTGAAGCTTTCTTT
cdr3_aa: CASSYQRGNTEAFF

j_call: TRBJ2-4
d_call: TRBD1
v_call: TRBV23-1
clone_size: few
cdr3_nt: TGCGCCAGCAGTCTGGAACAGGGGAAAGCCAAAAACATTCAGTACTTC
cdr3_aa: CASSLEQGKAKNIQYF

j_call: TRBJ2-1
d_call: TRBD2
v_call: TRBV7-3
clone_size: few
cdr3_nt: TGTGCCAGCAGCTTAAGCGGGGGGGGGGCTGAGCAGTTCTTC
cdr3_aa: CASSLSGGGAEQFF

j_call: TRBJ2-1
d_call: NA
v_call: TRBV10-1
clone_size: few
cdr3_nt: TGCGCCAGCAGCGATGGGGTAATGGAGCAGTTCTTC
cdr3_aa: CASSDGVMEQFF

j_call: TRBJ2-4
d_call: NA
v_call: TRBV7-2
clone_size: medium-sized
cdr3_nt: TGTGCCAGCAGCTTAGGTGGAGGGGTGTCCGGAAACATTCAGTACTTC
cdr3_aa: CASSLGGGVSGNIQYF

j_call: TRBJ2-1
d_call: NA
v_call: TRBV7-2
clone_size: NA
cdr3_nt: TGTGCCAGCAGCTTAGTGTGGCTCTATAATGAGCAGTTCTTC
cdr3_aa: CASSLVWLYNEQFF

j_call: TRBJ2-2
d_call: NA
v_call: TRBV7-3
clone_size: NA
cdr3_nt: TGTGCCAGCAGCTTAAGTCTGGACACCGGGGAGCTGTTTTTT
cdr3_aa: CASSLSLDTGELFF

j_call: TRBJ2-3
d_call: NA
v_call: TRBV7-7
clone_size: NA
cdr3_nt: TGTGCCAGCAGCTCCGTCGGTGGTACAGATACGCAGTATTTT
cdr3_aa: CASSSVGGTDTQYF

j_call: TRBJ2-5
d_call: NA
v_call: TRBV6-1
clone_size: NA
cdr3_nt: TGTGCCAGCAGGCCCTCATATTACGGGAATCTAGAGACCCAGTACTTC
cdr3_aa: CASRPSYYGNLETQYF

j_call: TRBJ2-3
d_call: NA
v_call: TRBV6-1
clone_size: NA
cdr3_nt: TGTGCCAGCACCCACTCGTGGGATACAGATACGCAGTATTTT
cdr3_aa: CASTHSWDTDTQYF

j_call: TRBJ2-1
d_call: NA
v_call: TRBV10-2
clone_size: NA
cdr3_nt: TGCGCCAGCAGTGTGGTGCTACACAATGAGCAGTTCTTC
cdr3_aa: CASSVVLHNEQFF

j_call: TRBJ2-7
d_call: NA
v_call: TRBV7-6
clone_size: NA
cdr3_nt: TGTGCCAGCAGCTTAGGGGTCGGGAACTCCTACGAGCAGTACTTC
cdr3_aa: CASSLGVGNSYEQYF

j_call: TRBJ2-7
d_call: NA
v_call: TRBV6-1
clone_size: medium-sized
cdr3_nt: TGTGCCAGCAGTCTGAAGACGTCGGGTATCTACGAGCAGTACTTC
cdr3_aa: CASSLKTSGIYEQYF

j_call: TRBJ2-3
d_call: NA
v_call: TRBV7-6
clone_size: NA
cdr3_nt: TGTGCCAGCAGCTTAGAGGGGGATACGCAGTATTTT
cdr3_aa: CASSLEGDTQYF

j_call: TRBJ2-3
d_call: NA
v_call: TRBV7-2
clone_size: few
cdr3_nt: TGTGCCAGCAGCTTGGGGACGGCAGATACGCAGTATTTT
cdr3_aa: CASSLGTADTQYF

j_call: TRBJ2-1
d_call: NA
v_call: TRBV10-2
clone_size: NA
cdr3_nt: TGCGCCAGCAGTGAATCGCAGGGATGGTACAATGAGCAGTTCTTC
cdr3_aa: CASSESQGWYNEQFF

j_call: TRBJ1-1
d_call: NA
v_call: TRBV29-1
clone_size: NA
cdr3_nt: TGCAGCGTTTTGGACACTGAAGCTTTCTTT
cdr3_aa: CSVLDTEAFF

j_call: TRBJ2-7
d_call: TRBD1
v_call: TRBV7-6
clone_size: few
cdr3_nt: TGTGCCAGCAGCTTAGCGGTAGGGGACAGGGGTAACGACGAGCAGTACTTC
cdr3_aa: CASSLAVGDRGNDEQYF

j_call: TRBJ2-6
d_call: NA
v_call: TRBV7-2
clone_size: large
cdr3_nt: TGTGCCAGCAGCTTAGTCGGGCCCTCTGGGGCCAACGTCCTGACTTTC
cdr3_aa: CASSLVGPSGANVLTF

j_call: TRBJ2-4
d_call: NA
v_call: TRBV5-6
clone_size: NA
cdr3_nt: TGTGCCAGCAGCTCCCGGGACGTACGTAGCATTCAGTACTTC
cdr3_aa: CASSSRDVRSIQYF

j_call: TRBJ2-5
d_call: NA
v_call: TRBV7-3
clone_size: NA
cdr3_nt: TGTGCCAGCAGCCCGGGGTGGGGAGAGACCCAGTACTTC
cdr3_aa: CASSPGWGETQYF

j_call: TRBJ2-5
d_call: NA
v_call: TRBV7-2
clone_size: NA
cdr3_nt: TGTGCCAGCAGCATAATCCAATACAGGGGCGGGGAAGAGACCCAGTACTTC
cdr3_aa: CASSIIQYRGGEETQYF

j_call: TRBJ1-5
d_call: NA
v_call: TRBV18
clone_size: NA
cdr3_nt: TGTGCCAGCTCACCACAGGGGGATCAGCCCCAGCATTTT
cdr3_aa: CASSPQGDQPQHF

j_call: TRBJ2-7
d_call: TRBD1
v_call: TRBV18
clone_size: once
cdr3_nt: TGTGCCAGCTCACAGACAGGGGCCTCCTACGAGCAGTACTTC
cdr3_aa: CASSQTGASYEQYF

j_call: TRBJ1-4
d_call: TRBD1
v_call: TRBV12-3/TRBV12-4
clone_size: NA
cdr3_nt: TGTGCCAGCAGTTACGGACAGGGACGTGAAAAACTGTTTTTT
cdr3_aa: CASSYGQGREKLFF

j_call: TRBJ1-2
d_call: NA
v_call: TRBV7-2
clone_size: once
cdr3_nt: TGTGCCAGCAGCTTAGTGTTTGGGACTTTGAATGGCTACACCTTC
cdr3_aa: CASSLVFGTLNGYTF

j_call: TRBJ2-3
d_call: NA
v_call: TRBV5-1
clone_size: NA
cdr3_nt: TGCGCCAGCAGCTTGGACCAGGTCACAGATACGCAGTATTTT
cdr3_aa: CASSLDQVTDTQYF

j_call: TRBJ2-5
d_call: NA
v_call: TRBV7-3
clone_size: NA
cdr3_nt: TGTGCCAGCAGCTTAACGGGTTTGGAGACCCAGTACTTC
cdr3_aa: CASSLTGLETQYF

j_call: TRBJ2-3
d_call: NA
v_call: TRBV11-2
clone_size: many
cdr3_nt: TGTGCCAGCAGCTTATCCTCACGGGGGATGAGTACGCAGTATTTT
cdr3_aa: CASSLSSRGMSTQYF

j_call: TRBJ1-5
d_call: NA
v_call: TRBV20-1
clone_size: few
cdr3_nt: TGCAGTGCTAGGGTGGCAGGCGGTAGCAATCAGCCCCAGCATTTT
cdr3_aa: CSARVAGGSNQPQHF

j_call: TRBJ2-7
d_call: NA
v_call: TRBV7-6
clone_size: NA
cdr3_nt: TGTGCCAGCAGCTTAGCGCCAGGTAGCTATAATGAGCAGTACTTC
cdr3_aa: CASSLAPGSYNEQYF

j_call: TRBJ1-4
d_call: NA
v_call: TRBV12-3/TRBV12-4
clone_size: NA
cdr3_nt: TGTGCCAGCAGATCGGGACGTACTAATGAAAAACTGTTTTTT
cdr3_aa: CASRSGRTNEKLFF

j_call: TRBJ1-1
d_call: NA
v_call: TRBV7-2
clone_size: NA
cdr3_nt: TGTGCCAGCAGCTTAACAGGGTGGAGCACTGAAGCTTTCTTT
cdr3_aa: CASSLTGWSTEAFF

j_call: TRBJ1-2
d_call: NA
v_call: TRBV6-1
clone_size: many
cdr3_nt: TGTGCCAGCAGTGCCCCCGGGACGGAGTATGGCTACACCTTC
cdr3_aa: CASSAPGTEYGYTF

j_call: TRBJ2-1
d_call: TRBD1
v_call: TRBV7-2
clone_size: NA
cdr3_nt: TGTGCCAGCAGCTTAGGGGCAGGGGGCTCCTATGAGCAGTTCTTC
cdr3_aa: CASSLGAGGSYEQFF

j_call: TRBJ2-2
d_call: NA
v_call: TRBV6-1
clone_size: many
cdr3_nt: TGTGCCACTATAGGCCCTGGGGAGCTGTTTTTT
cdr3_aa: CATIGPGELFF

j_call: TRBJ2-3
d_call: NA
v_call: TRBV6-6
clone_size: NA
cdr3_nt: TGTGCCAGCAGTTCAGGGCGAGATACGCAGTATTTT
cdr3_aa: CASSSGRDTQYF